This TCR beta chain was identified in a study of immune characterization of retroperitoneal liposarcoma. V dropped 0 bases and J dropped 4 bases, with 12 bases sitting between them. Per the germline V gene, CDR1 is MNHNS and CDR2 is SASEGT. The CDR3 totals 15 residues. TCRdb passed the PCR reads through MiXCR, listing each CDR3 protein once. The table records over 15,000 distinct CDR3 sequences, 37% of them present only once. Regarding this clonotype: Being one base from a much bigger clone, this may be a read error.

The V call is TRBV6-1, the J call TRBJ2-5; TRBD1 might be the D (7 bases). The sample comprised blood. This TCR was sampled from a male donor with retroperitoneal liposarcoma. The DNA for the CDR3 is TGTGCCAGCAGTGAAGCTGCAGGGGGAGGAGAGACCCAGTACTTC. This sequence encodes CASSEAAGGGETQYF.